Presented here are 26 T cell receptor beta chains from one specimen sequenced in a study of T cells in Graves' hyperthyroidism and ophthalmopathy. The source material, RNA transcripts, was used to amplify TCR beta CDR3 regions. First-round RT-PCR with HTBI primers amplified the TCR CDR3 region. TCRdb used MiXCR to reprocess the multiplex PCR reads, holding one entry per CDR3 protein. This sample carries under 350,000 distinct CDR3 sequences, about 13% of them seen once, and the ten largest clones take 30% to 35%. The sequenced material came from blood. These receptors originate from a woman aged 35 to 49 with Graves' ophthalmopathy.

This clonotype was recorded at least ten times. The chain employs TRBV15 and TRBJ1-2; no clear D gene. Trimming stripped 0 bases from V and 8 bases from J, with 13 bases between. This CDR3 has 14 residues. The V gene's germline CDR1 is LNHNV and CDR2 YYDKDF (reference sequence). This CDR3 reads CATSRDTASGGYTF. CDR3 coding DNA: TGTGCCACCAGCAGAGATACGGCCTCTGGGGGCTACACCTTC.

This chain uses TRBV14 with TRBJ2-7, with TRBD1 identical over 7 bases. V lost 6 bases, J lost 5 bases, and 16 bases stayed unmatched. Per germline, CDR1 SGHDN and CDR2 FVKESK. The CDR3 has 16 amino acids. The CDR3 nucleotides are TGTGCCAGCAGGTATACTAGACAGGGTTCTAAGGACGAGCAGTACTTC. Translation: CASRYTRQGSKDEQYF.

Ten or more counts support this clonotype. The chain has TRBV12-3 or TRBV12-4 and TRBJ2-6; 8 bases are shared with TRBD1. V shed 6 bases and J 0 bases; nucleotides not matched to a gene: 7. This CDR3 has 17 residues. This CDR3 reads CASRGQGSRSGANVLTF. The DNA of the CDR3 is TGTGCCAGCAGAGGACAGGGTTCGCGCTCTGGGGCCAACGTCCTGACTTTC.

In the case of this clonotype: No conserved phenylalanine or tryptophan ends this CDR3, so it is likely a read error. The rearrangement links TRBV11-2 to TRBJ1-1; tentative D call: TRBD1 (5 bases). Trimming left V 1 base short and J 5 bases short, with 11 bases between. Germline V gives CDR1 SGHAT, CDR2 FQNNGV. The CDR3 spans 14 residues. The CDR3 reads CASSLARGRTEAFL. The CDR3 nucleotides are TGTGCCAGCAGCTTAGCGCGGGGACGTACTGAAGCTTTCCTT.

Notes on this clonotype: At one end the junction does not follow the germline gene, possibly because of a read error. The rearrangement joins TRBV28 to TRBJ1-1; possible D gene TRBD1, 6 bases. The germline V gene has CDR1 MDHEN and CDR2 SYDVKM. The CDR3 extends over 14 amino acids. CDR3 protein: CASRQQGFGTGAFF. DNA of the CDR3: TGTGCCAGCAGACAACAGGGCTTTGGGACTGGAGCTTTCTTT.

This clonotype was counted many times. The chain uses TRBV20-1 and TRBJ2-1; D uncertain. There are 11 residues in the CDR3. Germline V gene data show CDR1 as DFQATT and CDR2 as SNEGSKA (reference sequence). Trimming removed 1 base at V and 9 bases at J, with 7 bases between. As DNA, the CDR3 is TGCAGTGCTAGAGTCCGCGGTGAGCAGTTCTTC. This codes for CSARVRGEQFF.

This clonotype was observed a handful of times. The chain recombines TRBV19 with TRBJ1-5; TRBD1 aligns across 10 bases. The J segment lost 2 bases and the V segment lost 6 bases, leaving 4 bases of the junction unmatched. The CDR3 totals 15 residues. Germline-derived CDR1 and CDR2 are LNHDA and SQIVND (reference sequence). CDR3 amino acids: CASRETGGRNQPQHF. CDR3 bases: TGTGCCAGTAGAGAGACAGGGGGCCGCAATCAGCCCCAGCATTTT.

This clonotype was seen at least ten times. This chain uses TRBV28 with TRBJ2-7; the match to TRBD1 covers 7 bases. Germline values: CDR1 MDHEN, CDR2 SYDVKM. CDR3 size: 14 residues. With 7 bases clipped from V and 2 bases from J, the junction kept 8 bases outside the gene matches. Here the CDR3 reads CASTPGTAAYEQYF. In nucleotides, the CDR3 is TGTGCCAGCACCCCCGGGACAGCAGCCTACGAGCAGTACTTC.

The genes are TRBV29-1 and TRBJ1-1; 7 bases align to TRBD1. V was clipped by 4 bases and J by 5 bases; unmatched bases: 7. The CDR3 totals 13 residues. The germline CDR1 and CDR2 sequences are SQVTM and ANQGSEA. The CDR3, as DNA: TGCAGCGTTGTAGCCAGGGGGAGTACTGAAGCTTTCTTT. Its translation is CSVVARGSTEAFF.

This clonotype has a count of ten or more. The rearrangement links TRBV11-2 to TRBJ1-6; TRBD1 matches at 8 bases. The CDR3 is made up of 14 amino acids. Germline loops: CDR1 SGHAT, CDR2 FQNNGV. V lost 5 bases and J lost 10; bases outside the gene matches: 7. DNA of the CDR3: TGTGCCAGCAGCGGCAGGACAGGGCAATCACCCCTCCACTTT. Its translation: CASSGRTGQSPLHF.

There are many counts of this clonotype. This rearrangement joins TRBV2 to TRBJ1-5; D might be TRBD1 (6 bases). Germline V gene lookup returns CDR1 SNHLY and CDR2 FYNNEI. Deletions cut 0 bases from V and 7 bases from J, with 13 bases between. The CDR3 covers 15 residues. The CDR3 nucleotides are TGTGCCAGCAGTGAAGCGGGGGGGGCGAGACAGCCCCAGCATTTT. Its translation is CASSEAGGARQPQHF.

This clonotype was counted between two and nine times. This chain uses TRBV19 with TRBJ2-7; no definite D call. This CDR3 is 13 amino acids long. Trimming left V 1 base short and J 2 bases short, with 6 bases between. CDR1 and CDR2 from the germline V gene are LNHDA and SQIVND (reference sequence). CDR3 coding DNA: TGTGCCAGTAGTATAGGGAAGACCTACGAGCAGTACTTC. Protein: CASSIGKTYEQYF.

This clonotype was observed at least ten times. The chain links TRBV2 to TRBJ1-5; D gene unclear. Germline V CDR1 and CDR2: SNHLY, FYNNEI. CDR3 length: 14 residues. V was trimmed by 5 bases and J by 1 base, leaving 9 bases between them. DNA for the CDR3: TGTGCCAGCAGTCTGAGTTACAGCAATCAGCCCCAGCATTTT. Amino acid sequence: CASSLSYSNQPQHF.

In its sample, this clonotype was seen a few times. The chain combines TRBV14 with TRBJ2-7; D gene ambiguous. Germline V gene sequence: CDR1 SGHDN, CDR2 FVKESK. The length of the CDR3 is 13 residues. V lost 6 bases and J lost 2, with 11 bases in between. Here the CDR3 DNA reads TGTGCCAGCAGTCTCCACGGCCCCTACGAGCAGTACTTC. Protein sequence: CASSLHGPYEQYF.

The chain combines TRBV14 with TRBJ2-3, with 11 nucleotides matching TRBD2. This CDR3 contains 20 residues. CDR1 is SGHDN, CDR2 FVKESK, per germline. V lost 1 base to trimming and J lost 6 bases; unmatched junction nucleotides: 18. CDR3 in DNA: TGTGCCAGCAGCCAAGGTGGTTTAAGAAAGGTAGCGGGAGGGCCGGATACGCAGTATTTT. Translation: CASSQGGLRKVAGGPDTQYF.

This CDR3 is CSARRSTSGAYEQYF. The CDR3 DNA reads TGCAGTGCTAGAAGATCGACTAGCGGCGCCTACGAGCAGTACTTC. The chain carries TRBV20-1 and TRBJ2-7; 9 bases line up with TRBD2. Trimming at V came to 2 bases and at J to 2 bases, leaving 7 bases not matched to a gene. The CDR3 is 15 amino acids. Per the germline V gene, CDR1 is DFQATT and CDR2 is SNEGSKA (reference sequence).

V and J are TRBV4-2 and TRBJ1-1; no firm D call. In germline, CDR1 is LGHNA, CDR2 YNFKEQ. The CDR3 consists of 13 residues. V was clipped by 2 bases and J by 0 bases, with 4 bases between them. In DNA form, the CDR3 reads TGTGCCAGCAGCCAATACATGAACACTGAAGCTTTCTTT. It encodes CASSQYMNTEAFF.

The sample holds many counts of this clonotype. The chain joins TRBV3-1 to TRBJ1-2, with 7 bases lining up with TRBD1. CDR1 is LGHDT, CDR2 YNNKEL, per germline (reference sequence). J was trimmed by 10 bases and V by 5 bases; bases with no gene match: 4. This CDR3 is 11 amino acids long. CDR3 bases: TGTGCCAGCAGCAGAGACAGGGCCTACACCTTC. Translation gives CASSRDRAYTF. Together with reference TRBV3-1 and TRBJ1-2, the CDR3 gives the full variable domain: DTAVSQTPKYLVTQMGNDKSIKCEQNLGHDTMYWYKQDSKKFLKIMFSYNNKELIINETVPNRFSPKSPDKAHLNLHINSLELGDSAVYFCASSRDRAYTFGSGTRLTVV.

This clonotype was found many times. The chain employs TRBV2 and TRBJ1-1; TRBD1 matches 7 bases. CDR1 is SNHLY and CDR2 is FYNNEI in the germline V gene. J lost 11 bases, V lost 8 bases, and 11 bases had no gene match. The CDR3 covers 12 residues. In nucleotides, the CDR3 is TGTGCCAGCTTACAACAGGGGAGGGTTGCTTTCTTT. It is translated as CASLQQGRVAFF.

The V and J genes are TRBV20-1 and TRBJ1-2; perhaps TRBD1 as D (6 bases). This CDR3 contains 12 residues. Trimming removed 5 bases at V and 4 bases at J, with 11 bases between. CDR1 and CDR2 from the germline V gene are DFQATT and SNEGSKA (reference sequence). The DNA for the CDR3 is TGCAGTGCTGAGGCAGGGGCCTATGGCTACACCTTC. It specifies CSAEAGAYGYTF.

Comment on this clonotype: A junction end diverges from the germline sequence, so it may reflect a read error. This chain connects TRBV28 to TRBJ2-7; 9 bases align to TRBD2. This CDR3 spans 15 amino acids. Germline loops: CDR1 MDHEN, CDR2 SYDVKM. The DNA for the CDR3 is TGTGCCTGCAGTTTACTAGCGGGTCTCCTCTTCGAGCAGTACTTC. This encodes CACSLLAGLLFEQYF.

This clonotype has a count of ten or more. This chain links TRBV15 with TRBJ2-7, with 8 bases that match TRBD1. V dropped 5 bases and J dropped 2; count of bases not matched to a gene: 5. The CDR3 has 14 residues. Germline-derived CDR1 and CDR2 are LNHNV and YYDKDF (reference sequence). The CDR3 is CATSVRDRPYEQYF. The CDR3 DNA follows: TGTGCCACCAGCGTCCGGGACAGGCCCTACGAGCAGTACTTC.

The CDR3 is CATNIQYF. CDR3 nucleotide sequence: TGTGCCACCAACATTCAGTACTTC. The V and J genes are TRBV7-9 and TRBJ2-4, with D hard to call. The V end was cut by 10 bases, the J end by 7 bases, with 2 bases between. The CDR3 is 8 residues long. Per the germline V gene, CDR1 is SEHNR and CDR2 is FQNEAQ (reference sequence).

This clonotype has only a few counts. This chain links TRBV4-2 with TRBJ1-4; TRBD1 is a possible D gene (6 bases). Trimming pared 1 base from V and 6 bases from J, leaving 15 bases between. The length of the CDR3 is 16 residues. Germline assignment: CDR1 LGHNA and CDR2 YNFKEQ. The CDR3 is CASSQARTDAYEKLFF. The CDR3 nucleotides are TGTGCCAGCAGCCAAGCTAGGACAGATGCCTATGAAAAACTGTTTTTT.

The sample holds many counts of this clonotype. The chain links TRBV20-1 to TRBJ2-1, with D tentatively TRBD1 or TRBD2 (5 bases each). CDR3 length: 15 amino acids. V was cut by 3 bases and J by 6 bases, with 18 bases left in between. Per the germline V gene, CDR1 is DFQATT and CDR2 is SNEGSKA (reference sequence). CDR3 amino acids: CSARTTMGRVNEQFF. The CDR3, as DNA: TGCAGTGCTAGGACGACAATGGGGCGGGTCAATGAGCAGTTCTTC.

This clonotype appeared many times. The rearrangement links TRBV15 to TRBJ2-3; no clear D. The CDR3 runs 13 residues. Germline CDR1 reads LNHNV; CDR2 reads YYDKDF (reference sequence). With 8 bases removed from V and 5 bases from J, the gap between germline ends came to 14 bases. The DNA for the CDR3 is TGTGCCACCGCCCTAGACCAAGGAGATACGCAGTATTTT. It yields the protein CATALDQGDTQYF.